This T cell receptor (beta chain) stems from a study of cytomegalovirus exposure and HLA in healthy donors. Study information: Early released data comprised about 85 million unique TCRs from HLA-typed donors.

Points from the study as a whole: Sequences of the TCR beta chain were said to predict the HLA-A and HLA-B alleles of most subjects accurately.

This CDR3 is built from 15 residues. Germline values: CDR1 KGHSH, CDR2 LQKENI. The trim removed 0 bases at V and 2 bases at J, leaving 0 bases unmatched. This clone was counted only a few times. Its antigen is unidentified. PCR primers comprised 60 Vbeta and 13 Jbeta primers. Produced via immunoSEQ multiplex PCR; TCRdb's table is partial and in-frame only. This sample yields 110,000 to 150,000 clones, of which 77% are seen a single time; less than 5% belongs to the top ten. The source of this sequence is a male donor in good health and CMV-seronegative. V usage is TRBV18 and J usage is TRBJ1-1; 10 bases line up with TRBD1. The sequencing input was PBMCs. The CDR3 bases are TGTGCCAGCTCACCACCGACAGGGGGCAACACTGAAGCTTTCTTT. Encoded protein: CASSPPTGGNTEAFF.